The rows below give T cell receptor beta chains drawn from one sample of a study of breast tumors, draining lymph nodes, adjacent tissues. MiXCR, applied by TCRdb to the multiplex PCR reads, yields one record per CDR3 protein. The sample yields 100,000 or so distinct CDR3 sequences, less than 25% seen once. Sequences were obtained from axillary lymph node tissue. Receptors originate from a female donor with breast cancer. Some clones in this sample may be carry-over from other donors' samples. Each CDR3 is given with its conserved first and last residue. A D gene is named only where the DNA matches it firmly. Size tells how often a clone was seen (once, few, many) or the class of an expanded clone, and some rows leave it out.

d_call	v_call	clone_size	j_call	cdr3_aa	cdr3_nt
-	TRBV6-5	-	TRBJ1-4	CASSYSKDPGELFF	TGTGCCAGCAGTTACTCGAAGGACCCAGGGGAACTGTTTTTT
-	TRBV6-5	few	TRBJ1-2	CASITRSGINYGYTF	TGTGCCAGCATAACACGATCGGGGATTAACTATGGCTACACCTTC
TRBD2	TRBV9	many	TRBJ2-3	CASSLAGVTTDTQYF	TGTGCCAGCAGCCTAGCGGGGGTTACCACAGATACGCAGTATTTT
TRBD2	TRBV4-1	-	TRBJ2-7	CASSPAGGLHERYF	TGCGCCAGCAGCCCAGCGGGGGGCCTCCACGAGCGGTACTTC
-	TRBV15	many	TRBJ1-2	CATSRAGEYGYTF	TGTGCCACCAGCAGAGCTGGGGAGTATGGCTACACCTTC
TRBD1	TRBV11-2	-	TRBJ1-5	CASSRTGGVNQPQHF	TGTGCCAGCAGTCGGACAGGGGGGGTCAATCAGCCCCAGCATTTT
-	TRBV6-6	many	TRBJ2-7	CASSYGDEQYF	TGTGCCAGCAGTTATGGAGACGAGCAGTACTTC
-	TRBV28	few	TRBJ1-2	CASRQLLYGYTF	TGTGCCAGCAGACAGCTTCTCTATGGCTACACCTTC
TRBD2	TRBV12-3/TRBV12-4	few	TRBJ2-3	CASSYSGGALDTQYF	TGTGCCAGCAGCTATAGCGGGGGGGCCTTAGATACGCAGTATTTT
-	TRBV19	many	TRBJ2-7	CASKEGHEQYF	TGTGCCAGTAAGGAGGGCCACGAGCAGTACTTC
TRBD1	TRBV6-1	-	TRBJ2-4	CASSGQGGIQYF	TGTGCCAGCAGCGGACAGGGGGGCATTCAGTACTTC
TRBD1	TRBV11-3	many	TRBJ1-6	CASSRRQGDNSPLHF	TGTGCCAGCAGCCGCCGACAGGGTGATAATTCACCCCTCCACTTT
-	TRBV5-1	many	TRBJ2-3	CASSLGSRRLDTQYF	TGCGCCAGCAGCTTAGGATCCCGCCGCTTAGATACGCAGTATTTT
-	TRBV7-2	-	TRBJ1-3	CASSSHSESGNTIYF	TGTGCCAGCAGCTCGCACTCGGAGTCCGGAAACACCATATATTTT
TRBD2	TRBV2	many	TRBJ2-3	CASSELAGFTDTQYF	TGTGCCAGCAGCGAACTAGCGGGGTTCACAGATACGCAGTATTTT
TRBD2	TRBV4-1	many	TRBJ2-2	CASSRSGENTGELFF	TGCGCCAGCAGTCGGAGCGGGGAGAACACCGGGGAGCTGTTTTTT
-	TRBV6-6	-	TRBJ2-6	CASSYGGSGANVLTF	TGTGCCAGCAGTTACGGGGGATCTGGGGCCAACGTCCTGACTTTC
-	TRBV3-1	few	TRBJ2-2	CASSPRDFTGELFF	TGTGCCAGCAGCCCCCGGGACTTCACCGGGGAGCTGTTTTTT
-	TRBV18	-	TRBJ1-5	CASSQGSGQPQHF	TGTGCCAGCTCACAGGGGTCGGGTCAGCCCCAGCATTTT
-	TRBV9	many	TRBJ2-3	CASSVGPFTDTQYF	TGTGCCAGCAGCGTAGGACCGTTCACAGATACGCAGTATTTT
TRBD2	TRBV28	-	TRBJ2-1	CASSPIGLAGSSYNEQFF	TGTGCCAGCAGTCCGATAGGACTAGCGGGGAGCTCCTACAATGAGCAGTTCTTC
TRBD1	TRBV7-2	many	TRBJ1-6	CASRLGQGNNSPLHF	TGTGCCAGCAGATTGGGACAGGGAAACAATTCACCCCTCCACTTT
-	TRBV30	many	TRBJ1-2	CAWKGEDYINYGYTF	TGTGCCTGGAAGGGTGAGGACTACATAAACTATGGCTACACCTTC
TRBD1	TRBV19	many	TRBJ2-7	CASSSGQRTYEQYF	TGTGCCAGTAGTTCGGGACAGCGAACCTACGAGCAGTACTTC
TRBD1	TRBV27	many	TRBJ2-7	CASAGDSSYEQYF	TGTGCCAGCGCCGGGGACAGCTCCTACGAGCAGTACTTC
-	TRBV19	many	TRBJ1-6	CASSPWARDSPLHF	TGTGCCAGCTCCCCCTGGGCCAGGGACTCACCCCTCCACTTT
-	TRBV5-4	many	TRBJ2-7	CASSIDFYEQYF	TGTGCCAGCAGCATCGACTTCTACGAGCAGTACTTC
-	TRBV9	many	TRBJ2-2	CASSHRDGELFF	TGTGCCAGCAGCCACCGGGACGGGGAGCTGTTTTTT
-	TRBV9	many	TRBJ2-1	CASSVATTRNEQFF	TGTGCCAGCAGCGTCGCAACAACGCGCAATGAGCAGTTCTTC
TRBD1	TRBV19	many	TRBJ2-3	CASRLNSRGLGDTQYF	TGTGCCAGCCGCTTAAATTCCAGGGGGCTCGGAGATACGCAGTATTTT
-	TRBV4-2	-	TRBJ2-3	CASSQEKGTSSLSTGTQYF	TGTGCCAGCAGCCAAGAAAAGGGGACTTCCTCTCTTTCCACAGGTACGCAGTATTTT
TRBD1	TRBV6-6	many	TRBJ1-5	CASSDRGQPQHF	TGTGCCAGCAGTGACAGGGGTCAGCCCCAGCATTTT
-	TRBV13	many	TRBJ2-1	CASSMDDGSSYNEQFF	TGTGCCAGCAGTATGGACGACGGTAGCTCCTACAATGAGCAGTTCTTC
-	TRBV28	-	TRBJ1-6	CASSKPSSPLHF	TGTGCCAGCAGTAAACCAAGTTCACCCCTCCACTTT
TRBD2	TRBV19	many	TRBJ2-7	CASRERGAYEQYF	TGTGCCAGTAGGGAGCGGGGGGCCTACGAGCAGTACTTC
TRBD1	TRBV5-1	-	TRBJ2-2	CASSSDRVGTGELFF	TGCGCCAGCAGCTCCGACAGGGTCGGCACCGGGGAGCTGTTTTTT
TRBD1	TRBV3-1	-	TRBJ2-1	CASSFGTGLNEQFF	TGTGCCAGCAGCTTCGGGACAGGCCTGAATGAGCAGTTCTTC
TRBD2	TRBV7-9	many	TRBJ2-3	CASSLDAGTIPTDTQYF	TGTGCCAGCAGCTTAGATGCGGGGACTATACCCACAGATACGCAGTATTTT
-	TRBV10-3	many	TRBJ1-2	CAITQDGFGYTF	TGTGCCATCACCCAAGATGGGTTTGGCTACACCTTC
-	TRBV6-6	many	TRBJ2-3	CASSSLNTDTQYF	TGTGCCAGCAGTTCTCTCAACACAGATACGCAGTATTTT
-	TRBV4-1	many	TRBJ2-2	CASSQAGRSGELFF	TGCGCCAGCAGCCAAGCCGGAAGATCCGGGGAGCTGTTTTTT
-	TRBV4-1	-	TRBJ1-2	CASSQGPGGYTF	TGCGCCAGCAGCCAAGGTCCTGGCGGCTACACCTTC
-	TRBV4-2	many	TRBJ2-7	CASSQDLGPYGQYF	TGTGCCAGCAGCCAAGATCTTGGTCCCTACGGGCAGTACTTC
-	TRBV11-2	many	TRBJ2-3	CASSTGTRRTDTQYF	TGTGCCAGCAGCACCGGGACGAGGCGCACAGATACGCAGTATTTT
-	TRBV4-2	many	TRBJ2-7	CASSNQGFRSLGAYEQYF	TGTGCCAGCAGCAACCAGGGTTTCCGGTCCCTCGGGGCCTACGAGCAGTACTTC